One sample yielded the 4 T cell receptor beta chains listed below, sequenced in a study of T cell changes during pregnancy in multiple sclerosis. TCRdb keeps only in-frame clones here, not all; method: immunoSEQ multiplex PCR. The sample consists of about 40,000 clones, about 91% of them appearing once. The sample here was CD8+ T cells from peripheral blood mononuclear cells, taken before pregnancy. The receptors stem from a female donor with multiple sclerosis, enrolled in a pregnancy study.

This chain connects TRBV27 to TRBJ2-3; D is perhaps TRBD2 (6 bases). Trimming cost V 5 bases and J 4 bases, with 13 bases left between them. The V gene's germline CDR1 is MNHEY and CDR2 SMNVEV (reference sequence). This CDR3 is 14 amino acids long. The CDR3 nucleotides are TGTGCCAGCAGTCTCTACGGGAGCGCAGATACGCAGTATTTT. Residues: CASSLYGSADTQYF.

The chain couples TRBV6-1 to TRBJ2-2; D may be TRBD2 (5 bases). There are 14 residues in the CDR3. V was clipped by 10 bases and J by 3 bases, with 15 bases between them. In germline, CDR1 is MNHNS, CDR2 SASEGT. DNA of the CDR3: TGTGCCACCCTCCGGGAATGGCACACCGGGGAGCTGTTTTTT. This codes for CATLREWHTGELFF.

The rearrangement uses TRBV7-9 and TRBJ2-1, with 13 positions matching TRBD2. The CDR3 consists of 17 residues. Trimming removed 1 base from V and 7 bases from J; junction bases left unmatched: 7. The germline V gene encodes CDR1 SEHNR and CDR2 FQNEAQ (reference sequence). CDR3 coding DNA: TGTGCCAGCAGCTTAGGGACTAGCGGGAGCTCTTCGAATGAGCAGTTCTTC. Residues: CASSLGTSGSSSNEQFF.

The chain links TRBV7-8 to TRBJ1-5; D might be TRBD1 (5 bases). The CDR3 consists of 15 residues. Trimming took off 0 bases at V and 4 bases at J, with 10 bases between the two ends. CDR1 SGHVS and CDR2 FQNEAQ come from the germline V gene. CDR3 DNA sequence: TGTGCCAGCAGCTTAGCGGGGCGGATTAATCAGCCCCAGCATTTT. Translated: CASSLAGRINQPQHF.